The 3 T cell receptor beta chains listed next were all sequenced from one sample in a study of tumor and adjacent non-tumor tissue in lung cancer. The library came from three nested PCR rounds adapted from ARM-PCR protocols. TCRdb reanalysed the multiplex PCR reads using MiXCR and keeps one entry per CDR3 protein. The sample lists about 110,000 distinct CDR3 sequences; roughly 80% were seen once. The template was RNA from unsorted bulk tissue. Material for sequencing was lung tumor tissue. The receptors originated from a woman aged 60-75 years with non-small cell lung cancer.

In regard to this clonotype: The final CDR3 position lacks the conserved phenylalanine or tryptophan, pointing to a likely read error. This chain joins TRBV11-2 and TRBJ2-1; possibly TRBD2 for D (6 bases). Germline values: CDR1 SGHAT, CDR2 FQNNGV. This CDR3 has 15 amino acids. The CDR3 coding sequence is TGTGCCAGTAGCTGGGGGGTGGCGACAGACAATGAGCAGTTCCTC. Translation: CASSWGVATDNEQFL.

A few counts support this clonotype. A read error may explain this, as a much larger clone is one base away. This rearrangement joins TRBV4-3 to TRBJ2-4; no clear D gene. Per germline, CDR1 LGHNA and CDR2 YSLEER. This CDR3 spans 15 amino acids. With 4 bases removed from V and 3 bases from J, the gap between germline ends came to 13 bases. DNA for the CDR3: TGCGCCAGCAGCCCACATGGGGTCGGCAAAAACATTCAGTACTTC. It codes for CASSPHGVGKNIQYF.

Comments on this clonotype: A much larger clone lies a single base off, so this may be a read error. This chain joins TRBV6-2 or TRBV6-3 and TRBJ1-6; 7 nucleotides match TRBD1. CDR1 and CDR2 from the germline V gene are MNHEY and SVGEGT. There are 14 residues in the CDR3. The CDR3, as DNA: TGTACCAGCAAGCTGACAGGGACAAATTCACCCCTCCACTTT. As protein: CTSKLTGTNSPLHF.